The entry that follows covers one T cell receptor (beta chain) sequence. The antigen is not known. CDR3 length: 14 residues. V gave up 0 bases and J gave up 12 bases, with 15 bases separating them. Germline V CDR1 and CDR2: MGHRA, YSYEKL. This sample is part of a study of cytomegalovirus exposure and HLA in healthy donors. Study-wide results and limits: Specificity for CMV antigens was confirmed in vitro for a few of the CMV-associated chains. The study designated roughly 160 TCR beta chains cytomegalovirus-associated. Whilst most TCR sequences proved rare, a subset of public TCRs occurred across many donors. Published work reported that the classifier diagnosed cytomegalovirus status with high specificity and sensitivity.

Repertoires were generated with immunoSEQ multiplex PCR, while TCRdb's copy carries only in-frame clones and drops some. Counted here are some 310,000 clones, roughly 90% occurring once; the ten biggest clones make up approximately 0.9%. The V and J genes are TRBV4-1 and TRBJ2-1; possible D gene TRBD1, 5 bases. This TCR derives from a man aged 25 to 40 in good health and CMV-seronegative. Sample: PBMCs. The CDR3 is CASSQEAGFRGQFF. CDR3 nucleotide sequence: TGCGCCAGCAGCCAAGAGGCTGGTTTTAGGGGGCAGTTCTTC.